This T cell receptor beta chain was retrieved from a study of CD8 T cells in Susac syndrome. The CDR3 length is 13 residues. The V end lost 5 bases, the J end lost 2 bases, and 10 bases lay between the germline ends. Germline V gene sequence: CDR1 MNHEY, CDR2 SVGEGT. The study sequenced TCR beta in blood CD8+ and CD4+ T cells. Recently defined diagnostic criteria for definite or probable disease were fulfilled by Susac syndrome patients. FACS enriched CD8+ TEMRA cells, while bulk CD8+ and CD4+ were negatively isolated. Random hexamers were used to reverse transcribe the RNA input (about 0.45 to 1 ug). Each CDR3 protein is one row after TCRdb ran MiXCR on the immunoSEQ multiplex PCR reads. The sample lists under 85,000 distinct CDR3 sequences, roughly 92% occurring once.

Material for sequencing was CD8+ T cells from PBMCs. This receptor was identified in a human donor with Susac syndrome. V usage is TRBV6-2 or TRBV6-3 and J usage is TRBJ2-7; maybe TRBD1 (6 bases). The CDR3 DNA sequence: TGTGCCAGCAGTGGGACATCCCCCTACGAGCAGTACTTC. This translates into CASSGTSPYEQYF.